Listed below are T cell receptor beta chains from one sample, sequenced in a study of radiation and T cells in renal cell carcinoma. Sequencing used immunoSEQ multiplex PCR; TCRdb keeps in-frame clones, though not all of them. The top ten clones hold 5% to 6.5% of a sample with about 130,000 clones, 88% of them seen once. The specimen comprised blood, sampled from a patient whose treatment included radiotherapy and nephrectomy. The origin of the receptors is a woman aged 70-85 years with renal cell carcinoma. Both conserved end residues are part of each CDR3. D genes are given only for firm matches. The size field is filled for only some rows; it gives once, few, many or a size class.

v_gene: TRBV11-2; j_gene: TRBJ1-6; abundance: .; d_gene: .; CDR3nt: TGTGCCAGCAGCTTAGGGGGGCAGAGTTCACCCCTCCACTTT; CDR3aa: CASSLGGQSSPLHF
v_gene: TRBV6-6; j_gene: TRBJ2-2; abundance: .; d_gene: .; CDR3nt: TGTGCCAGCAGGGGGGACCTAAACACCGGGGAGCTGTTTTTT; CDR3aa: CASRGDLNTGELFF
v_gene: TRBV9; j_gene: TRBJ1-6; abundance: .; d_gene: TRBD1; CDR3nt: TGTGCCAGCAGCCTGGGGGACAGGTTGAGCTCCTATAATTCACCCCTCCACTTT; CDR3aa: CASSLGDRLSSYNSPLHF
v_gene: TRBV6-1; j_gene: TRBJ2-1; abundance: .; d_gene: .; CDR3nt: TGTGCCAGCAGTGTGGGGGGCGGATGGAGCAGGAAGAATGAGCAGTTCTTC; CDR3aa: CASSVGGGWSRKNEQFF
v_gene: TRBV6-1; j_gene: TRBJ1-5; abundance: .; d_gene: .; CDR3nt: TGTGCCAGCAGTCCCAACGATAGCAATCAGCCCCAGCATTTT; CDR3aa: CASSPNDSNQPQHF
v_gene: TRBV11-3; j_gene: TRBJ2-7; abundance: .; d_gene: TRBD1; CDR3nt: TGTGCCAGCAGCACCGGGACAGGGGGGAAATACGAGCAGTACTTC; CDR3aa: CASSTGTGGKYEQYF
v_gene: TRBV27; j_gene: TRBJ2-5; abundance: .; d_gene: TRBD2; CDR3nt: TGTGCCAGCAGTTTATCGCGGGGGTCAATAGAGACCCAGTACTTC; CDR3aa: CASSLSRGSIETQYF
v_gene: TRBV10-3; j_gene: TRBJ1-6; abundance: .; d_gene: TRBD1; CDR3nt: TGTGCCATCAGTGAATCGGGACAGAGGAATTCACCCCTCCACTTT; CDR3aa: CAISESGQRNSPLHF
v_gene: TRBV6-6; j_gene: TRBJ1-2; abundance: .; d_gene: .; CDR3nt: TGTGCCAGCAGTTACTCCGGGCAGGTCAGGGGCTACACCTTC; CDR3aa: CASSYSGQVRGYTF
v_gene: TRBV6-1; j_gene: TRBJ2-3; abundance: once; d_gene: .; CDR3nt: TGTGCCAGCAGTGAAGTCTACACAGATACGCAGTATTTT; CDR3aa: CASSEVYTDTQYF
v_gene: TRBV5-6; j_gene: TRBJ1-6; abundance: .; d_gene: .; CDR3nt: TGTGCCAGCAGCTTGAATGGATATTCACCCCTCCACTTT; CDR3aa: CASSLNGYSPLHF
v_gene: TRBV30; j_gene: TRBJ2-5; abundance: .; d_gene: TRBD1; CDR3nt: TGTGCCTGGAGTGCCGGGACAGGGAAGTCTGAGACCCAGTACTTC; CDR3aa: CAWSAGTGKSETQYF
v_gene: TRBV7-3; j_gene: TRBJ1-2; abundance: .; d_gene: .; CDR3nt: TGTGCCAGCAGCTTAAACGGGGCAGATGGCTACACCTTC; CDR3aa: CASSLNGADGYTF
v_gene: TRBV5-4; j_gene: TRBJ2-1; abundance: .; d_gene: .; CDR3nt: TGTGCCAGCAGCTTGGTAAAGCATGAGCAGTTCTTC; CDR3aa: CASSLVKHEQFF
v_gene: TRBV5-4; j_gene: TRBJ2-5; abundance: .; d_gene: .; CDR3nt: TGTGCCAGCAGCCTCGGACAGCAAGAGACCCAGTACTTC; CDR3aa: CASSLGQQETQYF
v_gene: TRBV5-1; j_gene: TRBJ2-3; abundance: .; d_gene: .; CDR3nt: TGCGCCAGCAGCTTGGCCCGTCCGGGACCCTCCACAGATACGCAGTATTTT; CDR3aa: CASSLARPGPSTDTQYF
v_gene: TRBV10-3; j_gene: TRBJ1-2; abundance: .; d_gene: .; CDR3nt: TGTGCCATCAGGCCTCTTGGGGGCGGCTACACCTTC; CDR3aa: CAIRPLGGGYTF
v_gene: TRBV19; j_gene: TRBJ1-5; abundance: .; d_gene: TRBD1; CDR3nt: TGTGCCAGTAGTATAGATGCAGGGGGGAATCAGCCCCAGCATTTT; CDR3aa: CASSIDAGGNQPQHF
v_gene: TRBV13; j_gene: TRBJ1-4; abundance: once; d_gene: .; CDR3nt: TGTGCCAGCAGCACAGGGACGGCCCAAAAACTGTTTTTT; CDR3aa: CASSTGTAQKLFF
v_gene: TRBV4-3; j_gene: TRBJ1-2; abundance: .; d_gene: .; CDR3nt: TGCGCCAGCAGCCAAGATGTTGGGACGGACTACACCTTC; CDR3aa: CASSQDVGTDYTF
v_gene: TRBV7-9; j_gene: TRBJ2-6; abundance: .; d_gene: TRBD1; CDR3nt: TGTGCCAGCAGCTTCAAGCCGGGACAGGTTAGATCTGGGGCCAACGTCCTGACTTTC; CDR3aa: CASSFKPGQVRSGANVLTF
v_gene: TRBV7-9; j_gene: TRBJ2-6; abundance: .; d_gene: .; CDR3nt: TGTGCCAGCAGCACAGGGAGCTCTGGGGCCAACGTCCTGACTTTC; CDR3aa: CASSTGSSGANVLTF
v_gene: TRBV6-1; j_gene: TRBJ1-3; abundance: .; d_gene: .; CDR3nt: TGTGCCAGCAGCCTACACAGGTCCTCTGGAAACACCATATATTTT; CDR3aa: CASSLHRSSGNTIYF
v_gene: TRBV19; j_gene: TRBJ1-2; abundance: .; d_gene: .; CDR3nt: TGTGCCAGTATACCTTCCAGCCCTAACTATGGCTACACCTTC; CDR3aa: CASIPSSPNYGYTF
v_gene: TRBV9; j_gene: TRBJ2-2; abundance: .; d_gene: TRBD1; CDR3nt: TGTGCCAGCAGCGCCTGGGACAGAAACACCGGGGAGCTGTTTTTT; CDR3aa: CASSAWDRNTGELFF
v_gene: TRBV18; j_gene: TRBJ2-7; abundance: .; d_gene: TRBD1; CDR3nt: TGTGCCAGCTCACCAACCAGGGGGAGTTCCTACGAGCAGTACTTC; CDR3aa: CASSPTRGSSYEQYF
v_gene: TRBV1; j_gene: TRBJ1-6; abundance: .; d_gene: .; CDR3nt: TGCACCAGCAGCCAAGATCTCGACAGGGGAAATTCACCCCTCCACTTT; CDR3aa: CTSSQDLDRGNSPLHF
v_gene: TRBV7-2; j_gene: TRBJ2-4; abundance: .; d_gene: TRBD1; CDR3nt: TGTGCCAGCAGCTTAGAAGGGACAGGACCTCAGTACATTCAGTACTTC; CDR3aa: CASSLEGTGPQYIQYF
v_gene: TRBV19; j_gene: TRBJ1-1; abundance: .; d_gene: .; CDR3nt: TGTGCCATCTATAGAAGGGGTGAAGCTTTCTTT; CDR3aa: CAIYRRGEAFF
v_gene: TRBV14; j_gene: TRBJ2-7; abundance: .; d_gene: .; CDR3nt: TGTGCCAGCAGCCACGGGGCAGGGAAATTCTACGAGCAGTACTTC; CDR3aa: CASSHGAGKFYEQYF
v_gene: TRBV7-2; j_gene: TRBJ2-1; abundance: .; d_gene: .; CDR3nt: TGTGCCAGCAGCTTCCGGGACTTCGACTACAATGAGCAGTTCTTC; CDR3aa: CASSFRDFDYNEQFF
v_gene: TRBV30; j_gene: TRBJ1-6; abundance: .; d_gene: TRBD1; CDR3nt: TGTGCCTGGAGTGGGGGACAGGGGAATTCACCCCTCCACTTT; CDR3aa: CAWSGGQGNSPLHF
v_gene: TRBV10-2; j_gene: TRBJ2-3; abundance: few; d_gene: .; CDR3nt: TGCGCCAGCAGGGAAGGGGGGGCCAAGGCAGATACGCAGTATTTT; CDR3aa: CASREGGAKADTQYF
v_gene: TRBV19; j_gene: TRBJ1-1; abundance: .; d_gene: .; CDR3nt: TGTGCCAGTAGTACTAGCCTCGGGGCCCCTCTTTCCGAAGCTTTCTTT; CDR3aa: CASSTSLGAPLSEAFF
v_gene: TRBV6-1; j_gene: TRBJ2-3; abundance: .; d_gene: .; CDR3nt: TGTGCCAGCAGTGATAGCACGGGTTTCACAGATACGCAGTATTTT; CDR3aa: CASSDSTGFTDTQYF
v_gene: TRBV7-9; j_gene: TRBJ2-1; abundance: .; d_gene: TRBD1; CDR3nt: TGTGCCAGCAGCCTCAGTCCCTACAGGGGGGTCTACAATGAGCAGTTCTTC; CDR3aa: CASSLSPYRGVYNEQFF
v_gene: TRBV5-1; j_gene: TRBJ2-7; abundance: .; d_gene: .; CDR3nt: TGCGCCAGCAGCTTGATTTCACACGAGCAGTACTTC; CDR3aa: CASSLISHEQYF
v_gene: TRBV27; j_gene: TRBJ2-7; abundance: .; d_gene: .; CDR3nt: TGTGCCAGCAGACCCGAAAGGGACGGTTCCTACGAGCAGTACTTC; CDR3aa: CASRPERDGSYEQYF
v_gene: TRBV28; j_gene: TRBJ2-5; abundance: .; d_gene: .; CDR3nt: TGTGCCAGCAGTTTACTTGACAGAAAAGAGACCCAGTACTTC; CDR3aa: CASSLLDRKETQYF
v_gene: TRBV7-2; j_gene: TRBJ1-1; abundance: .; d_gene: .; CDR3nt: TGTGCCAGCAGGCTTCTGAGGGAGCTGGGGAACACTGAAGCTTTCTTT; CDR3aa: CASRLLRELGNTEAFF
v_gene: TRBV7-2; j_gene: TRBJ1-4; abundance: .; d_gene: TRBD1; CDR3nt: TGTGCCAGCAGCTCGATACAGGGGACAAGTGAAAAACTGTTTTTT; CDR3aa: CASSSIQGTSEKLFF
v_gene: TRBV4-1; j_gene: TRBJ2-5; abundance: once; d_gene: .; CDR3nt: TGCGCCAGCAGCCAAGATATCGGGAATATAGAGACCCAGTACTTC; CDR3aa: CASSQDIGNIETQYF
v_gene: TRBV6-6; j_gene: TRBJ1-2; abundance: .; d_gene: .; CDR3nt: TGTGCCAGCAGCGGGGGCGGGTCCTATGGCTACACCTTC; CDR3aa: CASSGGGSYGYTF
v_gene: TRBV6-1; j_gene: TRBJ1-1; abundance: .; d_gene: .; CDR3nt: TGTGCCAGCAGTTCACAGGGAGGAGAAACTGAAGCTTTCTTT; CDR3aa: CASSSQGGETEAFF
v_gene: TRBV7-2; j_gene: TRBJ1-1; abundance: .; d_gene: .; CDR3nt: TGTGCCAGCAGCTTGGGCCCTCTGGGGCCAGCTTTCTTT; CDR3aa: CASSLGPLGPAFF
v_gene: TRBV14; j_gene: TRBJ2-3; abundance: .; d_gene: .; CDR3nt: TGTGCCAGCAGCCAAGATATGGCACAGACGGGGACAGATACGCAGTATTTT; CDR3aa: CASSQDMAQTGTDTQYF
v_gene: TRBV28; j_gene: TRBJ1-3; abundance: .; d_gene: .; CDR3nt: TGTGCCAGCAGCCTCCTATCGAGCTCTGGAAACACCATATATTTT; CDR3aa: CASSLLSSSGNTIYF
v_gene: TRBV6-4; j_gene: TRBJ1-1; abundance: .; d_gene: .; CDR3nt: TGTGCCAGCAGTGTGGACCAGGGTAACACTGAAGCTTTCTTT; CDR3aa: CASSVDQGNTEAFF
v_gene: TRBV7-2; j_gene: TRBJ1-3; abundance: .; d_gene: .; CDR3nt: TGTGCCAGCAGCCCCTCTGGAAACACCATATATTTT; CDR3aa: CASSPSGNTIYF
v_gene: TRBV19; j_gene: TRBJ1-2; abundance: .; d_gene: .; CDR3nt: TGTGCAAGTAGCAACACAGGGAAAGCTAACTATGGCTACACCTTC; CDR3aa: CASSNTGKANYGYTF
v_gene: TRBV27; j_gene: TRBJ1-2; abundance: few; d_gene: .; CDR3nt: TGTGCCAGCAGTTTCCTCGACAGGTTTGATGGCTACACCTTC; CDR3aa: CASSFLDRFDGYTF
v_gene: TRBV6-6; j_gene: TRBJ2-2; abundance: .; d_gene: TRBD1; CDR3nt: TGTGCCAGCAGTTACAGGACAGGGAACACCGGGGAGCTGTTTTTT; CDR3aa: CASSYRTGNTGELFF
v_gene: TRBV6-5; j_gene: TRBJ1-2; abundance: .; d_gene: .; CDR3nt: TGTGCCAGCAGTTCCACGCAGGGTGGCTACACCTTC; CDR3aa: CASSSTQGGYTF
v_gene: TRBV7-2; j_gene: TRBJ1-2; abundance: .; d_gene: .; CDR3nt: TGTGCCAGCAGCCGTAGGACAGCAACTAACTATGGCTACACCTTC; CDR3aa: CASSRRTATNYGYTF
v_gene: TRBV5-1; j_gene: TRBJ1-2; abundance: .; d_gene: TRBD1; CDR3nt: TGCGCCAGCAGCCCGGGACAGGGGAAATTGTCTGGCTACACCTTC; CDR3aa: CASSPGQGKLSGYTF